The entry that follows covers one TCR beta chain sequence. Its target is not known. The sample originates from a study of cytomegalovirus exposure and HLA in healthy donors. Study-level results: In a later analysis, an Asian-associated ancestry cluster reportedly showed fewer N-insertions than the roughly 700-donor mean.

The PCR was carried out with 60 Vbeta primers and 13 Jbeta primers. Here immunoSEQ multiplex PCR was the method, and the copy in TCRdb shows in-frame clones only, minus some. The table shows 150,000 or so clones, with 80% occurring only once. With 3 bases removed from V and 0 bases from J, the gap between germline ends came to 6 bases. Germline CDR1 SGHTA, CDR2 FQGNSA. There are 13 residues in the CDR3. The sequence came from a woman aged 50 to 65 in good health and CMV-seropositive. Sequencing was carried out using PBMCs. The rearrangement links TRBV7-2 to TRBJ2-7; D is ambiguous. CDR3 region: CASSLFSSYEQYF. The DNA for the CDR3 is TGTGCCAGCAGCTTGTTTAGCTCCTACGAGCAGTACTTC.